These 28 T cell receptor beta chains were all obtained from the same sample, sequenced in a study of CD8+CD57+ T cells in acquired aplastic anemia. Using genomic DNA as the template, TCR beta VDJ and CDR3 profiling was carried out. TCRdb recomputed calls from the reads with MiXCR, one row per CDR3 protein. The data hold 450,000 to 550,000 distinct CDR3 sequences, with approximately 32% observed a single time. It was patients with CD8+CD57+ cell expansion by flow cytometry who were chosen for sequencing. Sequencing was carried out using sorted CD4+, CD8+, or CD8+CD57+ T cells (not recorded which) from PBMCs. The receptors were sampled from a human donor with aplastic anemia.

The CDR3 region has the DNA TGTGCCAGCAGCCTTACTAGCGGGGGGGCCCCAGATACGCAGTATTTT. This sequence encodes CASSLTSGGAPDTQYF. The rearrangement uses TRBV11-2 and TRBJ2-3, with TRBD2 identical over 13 bases. J gave up 4 bases and V 5 bases, and 6 bases lay outside the gene matches. This CDR3 spans 16 amino acids. CDR1 is SGHAT and CDR2 is FQNNGV in the germline V gene. The full variable domain, with the rest looked up from reference TRBV11-2 and TRBJ2-3, is EAGVAQSPRYKIIEKRQSVAFWCNPISGHATLYWYQQILGQGPKLLIQFQNNGVVDDSQLPKDRFSAERLKGVDSTLKIQPAKLEDSAVYLCASSLTSGGAPDTQYFGPGTRLTVL.

The chain carries TRBV11-3 and TRBJ2-5; D is possibly TRBD2 (5 bases). The CDR3 is made up of 15 amino acids. V gave up 1 base and J gave up 5 bases, with 14 bases separating them. Germline V gene data show CDR1 as SGHNT and CDR2 as YENEEA. The CDR3 nucleotides read TGTGCCAGCAGCTTAGCGGGTTGGGAGATGGAGACCCAGTACTTC. It translates to CASSLAGWEMETQYF. Variable domain in full (rest from reference TRBV11-3 and TRBJ2-5): EAGVVQSPRYKIIEKKQPVAFWCNPISGHNTLYWYLQNLGQGPELLIRYENEEAVDDSQLPKDRFSAERLKGVDSTLKIQPAELGDSAVYLCASSLAGWEMETQYFGPGTRLLVL.

A note on this clonotype: The CDR3 ends on some other residue instead of the conserved phenylalanine or tryptophan, so this is likely a read error. The chain combines TRBV7-2 with TRBJ2-5, with 11 bases identical to TRBD2. Germline V lookup: CDR1 SGHTA, CDR2 FQGNSA. The V and J ends lost 5 bases and 7 bases, in that order; junction bases with no gene match: 9. This CDR3 is built from 15 residues. The CDR3: CASSIVAGGRGTQYV. In DNA form, the CDR3 reads TGTGCCAGCAGCATCGTAGCGGGAGGGCGGGGGACCCAGTACGTC.

The gene calls are TRBV10-3 and TRBJ2-5; maybe TRBD2 (5 bases). The germline V gene has CDR1 ENHRY and CDR2 SYGVKD. V lost 0 bases to trimming and J lost 5 bases, with 10 bases between them. The CDR3 contains 14 residues. The CDR3 reads CAISESAGTETQYF. CDR3 coding DNA: TGTGCCATCAGTGAGTCGGCGGGTACGGAGACCCAGTACTTC.

This clonotype appeared many times. The J gene is TRBJ1-1, the V gene TRBV2, with D unresolved. Germline values: CDR1 SNHLY, CDR2 FYNNEI. V was clipped by 1 base and J by 2 bases, with 5 bases between them. The CDR3 runs 13 residues. CDR3 protein: CASSEDLNTEAFF. CDR3 coding DNA: TGTGCCAGCAGTGAAGACCTCAACACTGAAGCTTTCTTT.

This clonotype appeared a few times. The chain employs TRBV6-1 and TRBJ2-1; D might be TRBD1 or TRBD2, each matching 5 bases. The CDR3 runs 16 residues. The V end was cut by 0 bases, the J end by 4 bases, with 13 bases between. Per germline, CDR1 MNHNS and CDR2 SASEGT. CDR3 nucleotide sequence: TGTGCCAGCAGTGAAGCACCGGGGACGGTGTACAATGAGCAGTTCTTC. Protein product: CASSEAPGTVYNEQFF.

This clonotype was seen a handful of times. The chain joins TRBV6-5 to TRBJ1-6, with D possibly being TRBD1 (5 bases). This CDR3 has 17 amino acids. Germline CDR1 and CDR2: MNHEY and SVGAGI. Trimming left V 0 bases short and J 7 bases short, with 16 bases between. This chain's CDR3 is CASSYSIIGGENSPLHF. CDR3 nucleotide sequence: TGTGCCAGCAGTTACTCGATAATTGGGGGTGAGAATTCACCCCTCCACTTT.

This clonotype was seen ten or more times. The chain combines TRBV24-1 with TRBJ2-3; 7 bases fit TRBD1. This CDR3 is 14 amino acids long. Per the germline V gene, CDR1 is KGHDR and CDR2 is SFDVKD. After removal of 4 bases from V and 4 bases from J, the junction contained 4 bases not matched to a gene. The DNA for the CDR3 is TGTGCCACCAGTGACTATCAGGGGGCAGATACGCAGTATTTT. Its protein product is CATSDYQGADTQYF.

A remark on this clonotype: Relative to the germline gene, one junction end is altered; a read error may explain this. This chain connects TRBV10-3 to TRBJ1-1; D is perhaps TRBD1 (6 bases). The CDR3 spans 15 residues. Germline V lookup: CDR1 ENHRY, CDR2 SYGVKD. CDR3 nucleotide sequence: TGTGCCATCGGTGAGTCAGGACAGTTCGGCACTGAAGCTTTCTTT. Translated: CAIGESGQFGTEAFF.

The chain employs TRBV7-2 and TRBJ2-7; 9 bases fit TRBD1. Germline loops: CDR1 SGHTA, CDR2 FQGNSA. The ends lost 2 bases at V and 2 bases at J; junction bases unmatched: 4. This CDR3 region has 15 residues. The DNA of the CDR3 is TGTGCCAGCAGCTTAACAGGACAGGGGACCTACGAGCAGTACTTC. Its translation is CASSLTGQGTYEQYF.

V is TRBV7-6 and J is TRBJ2-2; 10 bases are a match to TRBD2. CDR1 is SGHVS, CDR2 FNYEAQ, per germline. J gave up 4 bases and V 11 bases, and 4 bases lay outside the gene matches. There are 13 residues in the CDR3. CDR3 bases: TGTGCCTGCCTAGCGGGAGTCACCGGGGAGCTGTTTTTT. This encodes CACLAGVTGELFF.

The chain joins TRBV20-1 to TRBJ2-5, with TRBD1 matching over 8 bases. Trimming at V came to 5 bases and at J to 5 bases, leaving 4 bases not matched to a gene. The CDR3 runs 12 residues. Germline V gene sequence: CDR1 DFQATT, CDR2 SNEGSKA (reference sequence). CDR3 protein: CSARQGLETQYF. CDR3 bases: TGCAGTGCTCGACAGGGGTTGGAGACCCAGTACTTC.

The table lists this clonotype with many counts. CDR3 sequence reads: CASAPRGMGSPLHF. The CDR3, as DNA: TGCGCCAGTGCCCCGCGGGGAATGGGGTCACCCCTCCACTTT. The chain is built from TRBV5-1 and TRBJ1-6, with no clear D. CDR3 length: 14 residues. CDR1 is SGHRS, CDR2 YFSETQ, per germline. Trimming shortened V by 8 bases and J by 10 bases, and 19 bases separated the two germline ends.

As concerns this clonotype: At one boundary the junction diverges from the germline segment, which might be a read error. The V gene is TRBV24-1, the J gene TRBJ1-5; D is possibly TRBD1 (5 bases). Germline loops: CDR1 KGHDR, CDR2 SFDVKD. The CDR3 runs to 15 residues. For the CDR3, the DNA is TGTGCCAGCAGTTTAGCTGCAGGGAACAATCAGCCCCAGCATTTT. This codes for CASSLAAGNNQPQHF.

The chain combines TRBV29-1 with TRBJ2-6; D is unclear. Germline V CDR1 and CDR2: SQVTM, ANQGSEA. The CDR3 covers 14 residues. Trimming pared 7 bases from V and 0 bases from J, leaving 10 bases between. CDR3 sequence: CSAGRSSGANVLTF. CDR3 nucleotide sequence: TGCAGCGCTGGACGGTCCTCTGGGGCCAACGTCCTGACTTTC.

This clonotype came up a few times. The chain combines TRBV20-1 with TRBJ1-2; D ambiguous. Germline V lookup: CDR1 DFQATT, CDR2 SNEGSKA (reference sequence). V lost 0 bases and J 5 bases, leaving 16 bases between the germline ends. The CDR3 extends over 15 amino acids. The DNA for the CDR3 is TGCAGTGCTAGAGATTCTGGCCGCAAGAGTTATGGCTACACCTTC. It specifies CSARDSGRKSYGYTF.

This clonotype came up many times. The chain couples TRBV12-3 or TRBV12-4 to TRBJ1-5, with D unclear. The CDR3 is made up of 12 amino acids. The germline V and J ends were trimmed by 6 bases and 3 bases, with 6 bases remaining between them. Here the CDR3 reads CASRLNNQPQHF. The CDR3 coding sequence is TGTGCCAGCAGACTGAACAATCAGCCCCAGCATTTT.

The chain carries TRBV7-9 and TRBJ1-4; 8 nucleotides line up with TRBD1. Germline CDR1 and CDR2: SEHNR and FQNEAQ (reference sequence). The CDR3 spans 15 residues. V shed 5 bases and J 4 bases; nucleotides not matched to a gene: 6. CDR3 bases: TGTGCCAGCAGCCTCGACAGGGGTTTTAATGAAAAACTGTTTTTT. Translating it yields CASSLDRGFNEKLFF. Based on the CDR3 plus reference TRBV7-9 and TRBJ1-4, the full variable domain is DTGVSQNPRHKITKRGQNVTFRCDPISEHNRLYWYRQTLGQGPEFLTYFQNEAQLEKSRLLSDRFSAERPKGSFSTLEIQRTEQGDSAMYLCASSLDRGFNEKLFFGSGTQLSVL.

This clonotype was recorded at least ten times. This sequence joins TRBV19 and TRBJ2-7; D gene unclear. The CDR3 consists of 14 residues. V was clipped by 3 bases and J by 4 bases, with 13 bases between them. The germline V gene encodes CDR1 LNHDA and CDR2 SQIVND (reference sequence). The CDR3 DNA is TGTGCCAGTAGTATGAAAAGTTATGAATACGAGCAGTACTTC. This sequence encodes CASSMKSYEYEQYF. The full variable domain, completed using reference TRBV19 and TRBJ2-7, is DGGITQSPKYLFRKEGQNVTLSCEQNLNHDAMYWYRQDPGQGLRLIYYSQIVNDFQKGDIAEGYSVSREKKESFPLTVTSAQKNPTAFYLCASSMKSYEYEQYFGPGTRLTVT.

With respect to this clonotype: A read error may be the cause here, since a much bigger clone is one base away. The chain couples TRBV20-1 to TRBJ1-6, with D possibly being TRBD1 (6 bases). This CDR3 is 15 amino acids long. Looked up from germline, CDR1 is DFQATT and CDR2 is SNEGSKA (reference sequence). Here the CDR3 reads CSARRGGRDNSPFHF. The CDR3 coding sequence is TGCAGTGCTAGGAGGGGGGGAAGGGATAATTCACCCTTCCACTTT.

Only a few counts were recorded for this clonotype. This chain links TRBV7-3 with TRBJ2-1, with 9 bases lining up with TRBD2. Per germline, CDR1 SGHTA and CDR2 FQGTGA. The CDR3 consists of 15 residues. V lost 5 bases, J lost 6 bases, and 8 bases stayed unmatched. In DNA form, the CDR3 reads TGTGCCAGCAGCCAAAGTAGTAGCGGGGGCAATGAGCAGTTCTTC. Its translation: CASSQSSSGGNEQFF. The whole variable domain, remainder taken from reference TRBV7-3 and TRBJ2-1, is GAGVSQTPSNKVTEKGKYVELRCDPISGHTALYWYRQSLGQGPEFLIYFQGTGAADDSGLPNDRFFAVRPEGSVSTLKIQRTERGDSAVYLCASSQSSSGGNEQFFGPGTRLTVL.

The CDR3 loop is CASSYILGYEQYF. The CDR3 DNA is TGTGCCAGCAGTTACATATTAGGGTACGAGCAGTACTTC. The V call is TRBV6-2 or TRBV6-3, the J call TRBJ2-7; D gene ambiguous. Trimming took off 2 bases at V and 4 bases at J, with 9 bases between the two ends. Germline loops: CDR1 MNHEY, CDR2 SVGEGT. CDR3 length equals 13 residues.

In nucleotides, the CDR3 is TGCGCCAGCAGCTTATGGACAGGGGGTGAAGAGCAGTACTTC. As protein: CASSLWTGGEEQYF. The rearrangement uses TRBV5-1 and TRBJ2-7; TRBD1 aligns across 10 bases. The CDR3 is 14 amino acids. Germline CDR1 is SGHRS and CDR2 is YFSETQ. J lost 7 bases, V lost 2 bases, and 6 bases had no gene match. Using reference TRBV5-1 and TRBJ2-7 for the parts outside the CDR3, the full variable domain is KAGVTQTPRYLIKTRGQQVTLSCSPISGHRSVSWYQQTPGQGLQFLFEYFSETQRNKGNFPGRFSGRQFSNSRSEMNVSTLELGDSALYLCASSLWTGGEEQYFGPGTRLTVT.

The chain joins TRBV19 to TRBJ1-6; 12 bases map to TRBD1. The CDR3 extends over 14 amino acids. The junction had 8 bases not matched to a gene; V was cut back by 9 bases and J by 11 bases. In germline, CDR1 is LNHDA, CDR2 SQIVND (reference sequence). This CDR3 is CASQGQGASAPLHF. The CDR3 DNA is TGTGCCAGCCAGGGACAGGGGGCGAGCGCACCCCTCCACTTT.

This clonotype was counted a few times. This chain joins TRBV4-2 and TRBJ2-5; D ambiguous. V lost 1 base to trimming and J lost 6 bases, with 6 bases between them. CDR3 size: 12 residues. Germline V gene lookup returns CDR1 LGHNA and CDR2 YNFKEQ. CDR3 protein: CASSQGQQTQYF. The CDR3, as DNA: TGTGCCAGCAGCCAAGGTCAACAGACCCAGTACTTC.

This chain joins TRBV6-1 and TRBJ1-2; D uncertain. This CDR3 is built from 14 residues. Trimming shortened V by 0 bases and J by 4 bases, and 9 bases separated the two germline ends. Germline CDR1 reads MNHNS; CDR2 reads SASEGT. CDR3 amino acids: CASSEALKGYGYTF. The CDR3 DNA reads as TGTGCCAGCAGTGAAGCGCTGAAAGGCTATGGCTACACCTTC.

This clonotype was recorded many times. The rearrangement links TRBV5-5 to TRBJ1-2; 8 bases match TRBD1. Trimming at V came to 1 base and at J to 3 bases, leaving 2 bases not matched to a gene. Germline CDR1 and CDR2: SGHKS and YYEKEE (reference sequence). This CDR3 has 14 residues. CDR3 coding DNA: TGTGCCAGCAGCTTGAGCAGGGGGCACTATGGCTACACCTTC. Residues: CASSLSRGHYGYTF.

The CDR3 reads CASSQGGRDGETQYF. The CDR3 DNA follows: TGTGCCAGCAGTCAAGGGGGCAGGGATGGAGAGACCCAGTACTTC. The chain is built from TRBV25-1 and TRBJ2-5, with 7 bases lining up with TRBD1. V was clipped by 5 bases and J by 4 bases; unmatched bases: 10. Germline V gene sequence: CDR1 MGHDK, CDR2 SYGVNS. The CDR3 loop spans 15 amino acids.